These 16 T cell receptor beta chains originate from one sample sequenced in a study of control samples from healthy donors and cancer patients. Some clones are missing from TCRdb's copy, which holds only in-frame ones; the method was immunoSEQ multiplex PCR. Counted here are about 92,000 clones, approximately 78% occurring once; the ten biggest clones make up around 10%. The specimen sequenced was blood. These receptors all come from a woman aged 60-75 years in good health.

J is TRBJ2-1 and V is TRBV15; D is uncertain. The CDR3 has 15 amino acids. The V and J ends lost 0 bases and 4 bases respectively, with 10 bases between them. CDR1 and CDR2 from the germline V gene are LNHNV and YYDKDF (reference sequence). This CDR3 reads CATSRDRATYNEQFF. Written as DNA, the CDR3 is TGTGCCACCAGCAGAGATCGGGCTACTTACAATGAGCAGTTCTTC.

The rearrangement links TRBV24-1 to TRBJ2-1; D possibly corresponds to TRBD1 (6 bases). CDR1 and CDR2 (germline): KGHDR, SFDVKD. The CDR3 length is 14 residues. Trimming shortened V by 10 bases and J by 4 bases, and 16 bases separated the two germline ends. In DNA, the CDR3 is TGTGCCACTAATCCCGGGACACAATACAATGAGCAGTTCTTC. It specifies CATNPGTQYNEQFF.

The chain is built from TRBV10-3 and TRBJ1-2, with 7 nucleotides matching TRBD1. This CDR3 region has 15 residues. The junction had 5 bases not matched to a gene; V was cut back by 4 bases and J by 0 bases. Germline CDR1 is ENHRY and CDR2 is SYGVKD. CDR3 loop: CAISVPGQTNYGYTF. Here the CDR3 DNA reads TGTGCCATCAGTGTTCCGGGACAGACTAACTATGGCTACACCTTC.

The chain combines TRBV6-5 with TRBJ1-5; D ambiguous. The CDR3 sequence is 13 residues long. The V gene's germline CDR1 is MNHEY and CDR2 SVGAGI. Trimming pared 7 bases from V and 7 bases from J, leaving 14 bases between. The CDR3 DNA sequence: TGTGCCAGCATAAGAAGGGTTGGACAGCCCCAGCATTTT. This gives the protein CASIRRVGQPQHF.

J is TRBJ1-2 and V is TRBV7-9; TRBD1 matches at 9 bases. From germline, CDR1 is SEHNR and CDR2 FQNEAQ (reference sequence). V lost 5 bases, J lost 4 bases, and 14 bases stayed unmatched. The CDR3 totals 17 residues. CDR3 sequence (DNA): TGTGCCAGCAGCCAAAGGGGACAGGGAGGCCAACCCTATGGCTACACCTTC. Translated: CASSQRGQGGQPYGYTF.

The CDR3 DNA reads TGCGCCAGCAGCTTTTCAGAGAATCAGCCCCAGCATTTT. It codes for CASSFSENQPQHF. This chain connects TRBV5-1 to TRBJ1-5, with no clear D. Germline V gene sequence: CDR1 SGHRS, CDR2 YFSETQ. Trimming stripped 2 bases from V and 4 bases from J, with 7 bases between. There are 13 residues in the CDR3.

The chain recombines TRBV6-5 with TRBJ1-5; no clear D. The V gene lost 5 bases and the J gene lost 0 bases, with 11 bases spanning the gap. The length of the CDR3 is 15 residues. Germline CDR1 reads MNHEY; CDR2 reads SVGAGI. The CDR3 sequence: CASSQRWDSNQPQHF. As DNA, the CDR3 is TGTGCCAGCAGTCAACGTTGGGATAGCAATCAGCCCCAGCATTTT.

The chain links TRBV19 to TRBJ1-5, with 10 nucleotides matching TRBD1. Germline CDR1 and CDR2: LNHDA and SQIVND (reference sequence). CDR3 length equals 16 residues. V gave up 5 bases and J gave up 1 base; unmatched junction bases: 5. Here the CDR3 DNA reads TGTGCCAGTAGTCCCCGGGACAGGGGAAGCAATCAGCCCCAGCATTTT. Its protein is CASSPRDRGSNQPQHF.

The chain joins TRBV29-1 to TRBJ1-1; 7 bases are shared with TRBD1. The V segment lost 5 bases and the J segment 1 base; nucleotides outside the gene matches: 7. This CDR3 contains 14 residues. CDR1 is SQVTM and CDR2 is ANQGSEA in the germline V gene. DNA for the CDR3: TGCAGCGTTTTACAGGGGAGGCAGAACACTGAAGCTTTCTTT. As protein: CSVLQGRQNTEAFF.

This clone was seen once. The CDR3 sequence is CASGTSGRWDEQFF. The CDR3 nucleotides read TGTGCCAGCGGGACTAGCGGGAGGTGGGATGAGCAGTTCTTC. The rearrangement joins TRBV27 to TRBJ2-1; 15 nucleotides agree with TRBD2. Germline V gives CDR1 MNHEY, CDR2 SMNVEV (reference sequence). The CDR3 contains 14 residues. V was pared by 8 bases and J by 8 bases, with 4 bases of the junction left unmatched.

This rearrangement joins TRBV13 to TRBJ2-2; D may be TRBD1 (6 bases). CDR3 size: 17 residues. Germline values: CDR1 PRHDT, CDR2 FYEKMQ (reference sequence). Trimming took 4 bases from V and 1 from J, leaving 16 bases between them. The CDR3 sequence is CASSSYSGTRNTGELFF. CDR3 DNA: TGTGCCAGCAGCTCATATTCCGGGACAAGGAACACCGGGGAGCTGTTTTTT.

The chain combines TRBV7-2 with TRBJ2-3; no clear D gene. This CDR3 has 11 amino acids. Deletions cut 8 bases from V and 4 bases from J, with 7 bases between. CDR1 is SGHTA and CDR2 is FQGNSA in the germline V gene. This CDR3 is CASGAADTQYF. Written as DNA, the CDR3 is TGTGCCAGCGGAGCCGCAGATACGCAGTATTTT.

The chain recombines TRBV7-9 with TRBJ2-2, with unresolved D. This CDR3 region has 14 residues. Deletions cut 2 bases from V and 5 bases from J, with 9 bases between. Per the germline V gene, CDR1 is SEHNR and CDR2 is FQNEAQ (reference sequence). CDR3 amino acids: CASSLSMGTGELFF. CDR3 sequence (DNA): TGTGCCAGCAGCTTAAGCATGGGTACCGGGGAGCTGTTTTTT.

This clone was observed a handful of times. The chain carries TRBV7-9 and TRBJ2-3, with D tentatively TRBD1 (6 bases). Germline loops: CDR1 SEHNR, CDR2 FQNEAQ (reference sequence). The V end was cut by 3 bases, the J end by 5 bases, with 15 bases between. CDR3 size: 15 residues. This CDR3 reads CASSFGRGGKDTQYF. The CDR3 nucleotides read TGTGCCAGCAGCTTCGGCAGGGGTGGGAAAGATACGCAGTATTTT.

The chain employs TRBV5-1 and TRBJ2-1; 11 nucleotides align to TRBD2. J was trimmed by 5 bases and V by 4 bases; bases with no gene match: 5. This CDR3 has 15 amino acids. The germline gives CDR1 SGHRS, CDR2 YFSETQ. CDR3 nucleotides: TGCGCCAGCAGCCTTACTAGCGGGAGCCACAATGAGCAGTTCTTC. Translated: CASSLTSGSHNEQFF.

This chain uses TRBV18 with TRBJ1-2; 8 nucleotides line up with TRBD1. Germline trimming cut 3 bases from V and 0 bases from J; bases unmatched to any gene: 3. From germline, CDR1 is KGHSH and CDR2 LQKENI. The CDR3 is 15 residues long. The CDR3 spells CASSPTGGANYGYTF. CDR3 bases: TGTGCCAGCTCACCTACAGGGGGAGCTAACTATGGCTACACCTTC.